The clone carrying this T cell receptor beta chain was seen a handful of times. Its cognate antigen is unknown. Deletions cut 4 bases from V and 5 bases from J, with 17 bases between. The CDR3 contains 15 residues. Germline values: CDR1 SGHAT, CDR2 FQNNGV. This sample is drawn from a study of T-cell reconstitution after alpha-beta-depleted transplantation in children. General study findings and limits: Newly made T cells mostly supplied T-cell counts and diversity one year after transplant. Reports say that about two months after transplant, the alpha-beta T cells came out of several hundred graft clones that had expanded.

Using unique molecular identifiers, the investigators prepared the TCRbeta library. TCRdb passed the PCR reads through MiXCR, listing each CDR3 protein once. This table has around 960,000 distinct CDR3 sequences, roughly 29% appearing once. The origin of this receptor is a boy less than two years old who had a stem cell transplant for SCID, so the T cells may come from the graft donor. The specimen comprised PBMCs, mostly from graft donor cells, sampled 360 days after TCRalphabeta/CD19-depleted stem cell transplant. The chain employs TRBV11-2 and TRBJ2-5; D is perhaps TRBD1 (6 bases). CDR3: CASSSTAGVTETQYF. The CDR3 DNA follows: TGTGCCAGCAGCTCAACGGCAGGGGTTACGGAGACCCAGTACTTC.